This T cell receptor (beta chain) was profiled in a study of regulatory T cells in long-lasting Graves disease. Study summary: Over-5-year antithyroid drug use with positive TSH receptor antibodies defined persistent Graves' disease in the study. Study observations and caveats: Persistent Graves' patients showed less TCR diversity than newly diagnosed ones.

Relying on iRepertoire HTBI primers and Arm-PCR of CDR3 regions, the team built TCR beta libraries. One entry per CDR3 protein, called by TCRdb with MiXCR from the multiplex PCR reads. The repertoire holds approximately 380,000 distinct CDR3 sequences, with around 20% as singletons. Germline values: CDR1 SGHTA, CDR2 FQGTGA. The V and J ends lost 5 bases and 7 bases, in that order; junction bases with no gene match: 7. The length of the CDR3 is 15 residues. Turning to this clonotype: Antigen unknown.

Time point indicated: persistent/refractory GD, antithyroid drugs over 5 years with positive TRAb. PBMC RNA was the source of the TCR library. Sequenced here: peripheral blood mononuclear cells (PBMCs), sampled when the disease was refractory, from a patient treated with antithyroid drugs. The rearrangement joins TRBV7-3 to TRBJ1-4, with 10 bases fitting TRBD1. The clonotype comes from a female donor with Graves disease. This chain's CDR3 is CASSQTGTGVEKLFF. The CDR3 DNA sequence: TGTGCCAGCAGCCAAACCGGGACAGGGGTTGAAAAACTGTTTTTT. The full variable domain, completed using reference TRBV7-3 and TRBJ1-4, is GAGVSQTPSNKVTEKGKYVELRCDPISGHTALYWYRQSLGQGPEFLIYFQGTGAADDSGLPNDRFFAVRPEGSVSTLKIQRTERGDSAVYLCASSQTGTGVEKLFFGSGTQLSVL.